This T cell receptor (beta chain) emerged from a study of blood T cell repertoires in COVID-19. At the level of the study: Samples came from the United States, Italy and Spain, spanning acute and convalescent COVID-19. The analysed material was cDNA or gDNA that came from T cells, B-cell-depleted T cells, or PBMCs.

In the original analysis: Estimated nucleated cell counts came from reference gene primer amplification. The protocol was immunoSEQ multiplex PCR, while the TCRdb copy is restricted to in-frame clones and leaves out a portion. The DNA was the basis for D and trimming; V, J and clone size are from that table. The sample consists of some 190,000 clones, less than 85% of them appearing once. The CDR3 has 15 amino acids. The germline gives CDR1 SGHRS, CDR2 YFSETQ. V shed 0 bases and J shed 4 bases, with 11 bases lying between them. The chain joins TRBV5-1 to TRBJ1-5; D possibly corresponds to TRBD1 (6 bases). This TCR was sampled from a woman aged 50 to 60 with acute or convalescent COVID-19. Sequenced material: peripheral blood. Written as DNA, the CDR3 is TGCGCCAGCAGCTTGGGCGGACAGAGAAATCAGCCCCAGCATTTT. As protein: CASSLGGQRNQPQHF.